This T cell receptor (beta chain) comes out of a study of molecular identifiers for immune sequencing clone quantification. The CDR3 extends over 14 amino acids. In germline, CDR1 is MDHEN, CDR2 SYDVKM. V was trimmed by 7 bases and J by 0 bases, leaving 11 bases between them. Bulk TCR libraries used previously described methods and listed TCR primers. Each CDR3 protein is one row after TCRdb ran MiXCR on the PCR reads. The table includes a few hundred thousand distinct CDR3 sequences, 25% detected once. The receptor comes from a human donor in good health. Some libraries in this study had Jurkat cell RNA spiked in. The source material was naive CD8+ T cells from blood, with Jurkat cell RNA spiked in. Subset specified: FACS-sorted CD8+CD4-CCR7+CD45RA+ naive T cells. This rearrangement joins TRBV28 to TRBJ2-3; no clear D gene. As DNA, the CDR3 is TGTGCCAGCATTGAGACCGCTAGCACAGATACGCAGTATTTT. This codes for CASIETASTDTQYF. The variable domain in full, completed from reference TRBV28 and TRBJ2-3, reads DVKVTQSSRYLVKRTGEKVFLECVQDMDHENMFWYRQDPGLGLRLIYFSYDVKMKEKGDIPEGYSVSREKKERFSLILESASTNQTSMYLCASIETASTDTQYFGPGTRLTVL.